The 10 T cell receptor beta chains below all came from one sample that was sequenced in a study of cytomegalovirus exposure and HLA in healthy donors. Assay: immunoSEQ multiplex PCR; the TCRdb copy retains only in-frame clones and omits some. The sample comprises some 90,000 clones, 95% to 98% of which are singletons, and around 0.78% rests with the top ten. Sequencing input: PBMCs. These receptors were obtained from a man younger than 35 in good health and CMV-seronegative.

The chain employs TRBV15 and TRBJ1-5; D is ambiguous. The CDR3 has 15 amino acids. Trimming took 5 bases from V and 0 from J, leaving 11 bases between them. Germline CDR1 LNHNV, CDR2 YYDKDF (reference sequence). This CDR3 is CATSLYVYSNQPQHF. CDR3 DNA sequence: TGTGCCACCAGCCTCTATGTTTATAGCAATCAGCCCCAGCATTTT.

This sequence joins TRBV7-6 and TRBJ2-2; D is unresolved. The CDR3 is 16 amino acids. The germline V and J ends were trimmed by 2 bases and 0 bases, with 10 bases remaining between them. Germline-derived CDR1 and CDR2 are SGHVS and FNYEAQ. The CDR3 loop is CASSLSPSANTGELFF. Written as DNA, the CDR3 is TGTGCCAGCAGCTTATCACCGAGCGCGAACACCGGGGAGCTGTTTTTT.

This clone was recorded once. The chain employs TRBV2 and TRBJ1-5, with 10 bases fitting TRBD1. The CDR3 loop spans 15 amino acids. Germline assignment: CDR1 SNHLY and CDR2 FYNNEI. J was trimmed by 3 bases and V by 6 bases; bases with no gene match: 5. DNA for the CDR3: TGTGCCAGCAGGGTAGGACAGGGGGACAATCAGCCCCAGCATTTT. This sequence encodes CASRVGQGDNQPQHF.

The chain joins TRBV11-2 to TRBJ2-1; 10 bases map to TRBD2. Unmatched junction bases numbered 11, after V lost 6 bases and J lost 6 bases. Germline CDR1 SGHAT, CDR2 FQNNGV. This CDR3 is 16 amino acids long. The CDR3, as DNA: TGTGCCAGCAGGCTTGTAGCGGGAGGAGTAGTCAATGAGCAGTTCTTC. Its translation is CASRLVAGGVVNEQFF.

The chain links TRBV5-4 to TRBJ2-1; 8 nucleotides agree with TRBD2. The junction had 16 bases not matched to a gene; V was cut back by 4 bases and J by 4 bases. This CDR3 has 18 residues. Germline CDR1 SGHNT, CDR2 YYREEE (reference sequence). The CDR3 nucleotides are TGTGCCAGCAGCAACGGGGGTCAGATCGGGACTAGTTACAATGAGCAGTTCTTC. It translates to CASSNGGQIGTSYNEQFF.

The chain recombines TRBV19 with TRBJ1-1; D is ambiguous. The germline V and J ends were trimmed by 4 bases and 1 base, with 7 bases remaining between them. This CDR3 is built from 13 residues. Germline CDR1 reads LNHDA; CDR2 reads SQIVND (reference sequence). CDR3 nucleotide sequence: TGTGCCAGTAGTAGGAGAGGGAACACTGAAGCTTTCTTT. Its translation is CASSRRGNTEAFF.

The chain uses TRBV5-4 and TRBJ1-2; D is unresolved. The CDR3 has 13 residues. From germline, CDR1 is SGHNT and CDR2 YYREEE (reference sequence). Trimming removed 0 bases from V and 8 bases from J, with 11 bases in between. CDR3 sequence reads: CASSLDMDSGYTF. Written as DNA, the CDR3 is TGTGCCAGCAGCTTGGACATGGACTCCGGCTACACCTTC.

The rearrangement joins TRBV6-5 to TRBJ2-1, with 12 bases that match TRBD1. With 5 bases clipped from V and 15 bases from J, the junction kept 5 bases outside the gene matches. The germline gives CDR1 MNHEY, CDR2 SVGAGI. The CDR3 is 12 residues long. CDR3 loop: CASSPGQGAGFF. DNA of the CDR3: TGTGCCAGCAGTCCGGGACAGGGGGCTGGGTTCTTC.

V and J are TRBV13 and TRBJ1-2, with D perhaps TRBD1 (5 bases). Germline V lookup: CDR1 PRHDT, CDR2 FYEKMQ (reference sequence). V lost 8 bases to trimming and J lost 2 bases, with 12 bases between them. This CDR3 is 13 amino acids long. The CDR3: CASELGGNYGYTF. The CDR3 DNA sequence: TGTGCCAGCGAATTGGGGGGAAACTATGGCTACACCTTC.

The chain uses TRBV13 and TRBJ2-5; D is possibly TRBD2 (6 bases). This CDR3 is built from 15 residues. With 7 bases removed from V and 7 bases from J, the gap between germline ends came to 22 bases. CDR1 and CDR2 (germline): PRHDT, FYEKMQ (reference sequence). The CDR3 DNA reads TGTGCCAGCACCCCCTTTCGGGGGTCCCGGGGGACCCAGTACTTC. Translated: CASTPFRGSRGTQYF. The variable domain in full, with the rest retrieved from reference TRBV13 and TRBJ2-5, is AAGVIQSPRHLIKEKRETATLKCYPIPRHDTVYWYQQGPGQDPQFLISFYEKMQSDKGSIPDRFSAQQFSDYHSELNMSSLELGDSALYFCASTPFRGSRGTQYFGPGTRLLVL.